The clone carrying this T cell receptor beta chain was counted ten times or more. Antigen specificity is unknown. Diagnosing involved the use of clinical symptoms, serum thyroxine and TRAb, thyroid ultrasound and orbital computed tomography. Extraction of PBMCs used about 9.2 ml of fresh peripheral blood. The source material, RNA transcripts, was used to amplify TCR beta CDR3 regions. Carried out on the TCR CDR3, a first-round RT-PCR used the HTBI primer set. Each CDR3 protein is one row after TCRdb ran MiXCR on the multiplex PCR reads. The sample shows approximately 400,000 distinct CDR3 sequences, less than 20% of them seen only once. These data come from a study of T cells in Graves' hyperthyroidism and ophthalmopathy. Study information: Pretreatment peripheral blood was obtained at initial diagnosis. Study-level findings and limits: A model using 13 V-J features told ophthalmopathy apart from stable hyperthyroidism.

V was shortened by 4 bases and J by 6 bases, with 10 bases between the two germline ends. CDR1 and CDR2 from the germline V gene are MNHNS and SASEGT. The CDR3 has 13 amino acids. This chain joins TRBV6-1 and TRBJ1-5; possible D gene TRBD1, 5 bases. Sequencing was done on a sample of blood. The TCR was taken from a man younger than 30 with Graves' ophthalmopathy. CDR3: CASSGWGGQPQHF. CDR3 sequence (DNA): TGTGCCAGCAGTGGCTGGGGCGGTCAGCCCCAGCATTTT.